One sample yielded the 18 T cell receptor beta chains listed below, sequenced in a study of blood T cell repertoires in COVID-19 (TCRdb year 2020). Libraries were built with the immunoSEQ multiplex PCR assay. The source is immuneACCESS, and TCRdb retained only in-frame sequences with V and J called. Part of the clones is not carried over; for the studies checked, unresolved V genes explain less than half of this, and the remainder is unexplained. This sample gives about 230,000 clones in total; around 83% of them show up just once. Around 7.2% of the sample is taken by the ten largest. The sample taken for sequencing was peripheral blood. The receptor source for this set is a woman in her 50s with acute or convalescent COVID-19.

The chain joins TRBV7-2 to TRBJ2-3; 13 bases match TRBD2. After removal of 1 base from V and 5 bases from J, the junction contained 3 bases not matched to a gene. Germline V CDR1 and CDR2: SGHTA, FQGNSA. There are 16 residues in the CDR3. The CDR3, as DNA: TGTGCCAGCAGCTTAGGGGGACTAGCGGGGTTAGATACGCAGTATTTT. The encoded protein is CASSLGGLAGLDTQYF. The full variable domain, its missing parts supplied by reference TRBV7-2 and TRBJ2-3, is GAGVSQSPSNKVTEKGKDVELRCDPISGHTALYWYRQSLGQGLEFLIYFQGNSAPDKSGLPSDRFSAERTGGSVSTLTIQRTQQEDSAVYLCASSLGGLAGLDTQYFGPGTRLTVL.

This clone was counted a single time. This sequence joins TRBV7-2 and TRBJ2-1, with TRBD2 matching 8 bases. The CDR3 contains 15 residues. J lost 4 bases, V lost 1 base, and 3 bases had no gene match. From germline, CDR1 is SGHTA and CDR2 FQGNSA. The chain's CDR3 is CASSLGGRRYNEQFF. CDR3 DNA sequence: TGTGCCAGCAGCTTAGGCGGGAGGCGATACAATGAGCAGTTCTTC.

This rearrangement joins TRBV6-2 or TRBV6-3 to TRBJ1-2, with D possibly TRBD1 on 6 matching bases. V was shortened by 6 bases and J by 4 bases, with 15 bases between the two germline ends. This CDR3 comprises 14 residues. In germline, CDR1 is MNHEY, CDR2 SVGEGT. CDR3 bases: TGTGCCAGCAGCCCACAGGGACCAGTCTATGGCTACACCTTC. It codes for CASSPQGPVYGYTF.

CDR3 sequence: CATSEPLAGGGNEQFF. DNA of the CDR3: TGTGCCACCAGTGAACCACTAGCGGGAGGTGGGAATGAGCAGTTCTTC. The chain uses TRBV24-1 and TRBJ2-1, with TRBD2 matching over 12 bases. Trimming cost V 4 bases and J 7 bases; bases outside gene matches: 7. Germline CDR1 KGHDR, CDR2 SFDVKD. The CDR3 runs to 16 residues.

The chain employs TRBV18 and TRBJ1-4; TRBD1 aligns across 7 bases. The CDR3 sequence is 14 residues long. Germline-derived CDR1 and CDR2 are KGHSH and LQKENI. The V segment lost 3 bases and the J segment 5 bases; nucleotides outside the gene matches: 3. The DNA for the CDR3 is TGTGCCAGCTCACCTGCGGGACAGAATGAAAAACTGTTTTTT. This translates into CASSPAGQNEKLFF.

The chain couples TRBV4-3 to TRBJ1-4; the match to TRBD1 covers 9 bases. This CDR3 spans 16 amino acids. V shed 1 base, J shed 4 bases, and the junction held 4 bases outside the gene matches. The V gene's germline CDR1 is LGHNA and CDR2 YSLEER. CDR3: CASSQGGGQGNEKLFF. The CDR3 bases are TGCGCCAGCAGCCAAGGGGGGGGACAGGGTAATGAAAAACTGTTTTTT.

This clone was seen more than once but under ten times. This chain connects TRBV24-1 to TRBJ2-5; 8 positions agree with TRBD1. Trimming at V came to 2 bases and at J to 5 bases, leaving 3 bases not matched to a gene. Per germline, CDR1 KGHDR and CDR2 SFDVKD. The CDR3 sequence is 14 residues long. DNA for the CDR3: TGTGCCACCAGTGATTCAGGGGGCCGGGAGACCCAGTACTTC. The encoded protein is CATSDSGGRETQYF.

The V and J genes are TRBV28 and TRBJ1-4, with D unclear. The V gene lost 4 bases and the J gene lost 2 bases, with 14 bases spanning the gap. Germline CDR1 and CDR2: MDHEN and SYDVKM. The CDR3 consists of 16 residues. The DNA for the CDR3 is TGTGCCAGCAGTTCCACCACGGTCCCTACTAATGAAAAACTGTTTTTT. Translation gives CASSSTTVPTNEKLFF.

The gene calls are TRBV11-2 and TRBJ2-5, with 7 positions matching TRBD2. The CDR3 spans 13 residues. The germline V gene encodes CDR1 SGHAT and CDR2 FQNNGV. V was clipped by 5 bases and J by 5 bases; unmatched bases: 5. CDR3 loop: CASSLGLVETQYF. CDR3 nucleotides: TGTGCCAGCAGCCTAGGACTAGTCGAGACCCAGTACTTC.

The V gene is TRBV10-3, the J gene TRBJ1-2; D is possibly TRBD1 (6 bases). CDR3 length: 11 residues. Germline CDR1 reads ENHRY; CDR2 reads SYGVKD. V lost 10 bases, J lost 13 bases, and 19 bases lay in between. The CDR3 sequence: CASGSGERSTF. For the CDR3, the DNA is TGTGCCAGCGGCTCAGGGGAGAGGAGCACCTTC.

The table lists this clone with a count of one. The V call is TRBV5-1, the J call TRBJ2-2, with D tentatively TRBD1 (5 bases). Germline lookup yields CDR1 SGHRS and CDR2 YFSETQ. The CDR3 covers 13 residues. The V gene lost 2 bases and the J gene lost 3 bases, with 5 bases spanning the gap. This CDR3 reads CASSFRDTGELFF. DNA of the CDR3: TGCGCCAGCAGCTTCAGGGACACCGGGGAGCTGTTTTTT.

The chain is built from TRBV28 and TRBJ2-1; 14 bases are shared with TRBD2. Trimming removed 6 bases from V and 7 bases from J; junction bases left unmatched: 5. The CDR3 extends over 15 amino acids. Germline CDR1 MDHEN, CDR2 SYDVKM. For the CDR3, the DNA is TGTGCCAGCAGGCCGGGACTAGCGGGAGTTAATGAGCAGTTCTTC. As protein: CASRPGLAGVNEQFF.

The V and J genes are TRBV28 and TRBJ2-7; 7 bases are shared with TRBD1. In germline, CDR1 is MDHEN, CDR2 SYDVKM. The CDR3 covers 13 residues. With V trimmed by 4 bases and J by 3 bases, 3 bases remained unmatched. CDR3 region: CASSSGQDYEQYF. The CDR3 region has the DNA TGTGCCAGCAGTTCTGGACAGGACTACGAGCAGTACTTC.

The gene calls are TRBV14 and TRBJ2-1; 11 positions agree with TRBD2. V shed 0 bases, J shed 5 bases, and the junction held 0 bases outside the gene matches. The CDR3 runs 15 residues. Per the germline V gene, CDR1 is SGHDN and CDR2 is FVKESK. The CDR3 sequence: CASSQETSGDNEQFF. CDR3 coding DNA: TGTGCCAGCAGCCAAGAGACTAGCGGGGACAATGAGCAGTTCTTC.

The chain combines TRBV19 with TRBJ1-1, with D perhaps matching TRBD1 (6 bases). This CDR3 is 17 amino acids long. CDR1 is LNHDA, CDR2 SQIVND, per germline (reference sequence). V lost 5 bases to trimming and J lost 6 bases, with 25 bases between them. DNA for the CDR3: TGTGCCAGTAGTCATGGTCATAAAAGTAGGAAGGGGGCTGAAGCTTTCTTT. Translating gives CASSHGHKSRKGAEAFF.

This clone was counted once. The chain employs TRBV6-5 and TRBJ2-7; 7 nucleotides line up with TRBD1. The germline gives CDR1 MNHEY, CDR2 SVGAGI. The CDR3 covers 14 residues. V trimming: 7 bases; J trimming: 4 bases; junction bases outside the gene matches: 10. As DNA, the CDR3 is TGTGCCAGCACCCTTATGGGACAGAATTACGAGCAGTACTTC. It encodes CASTLMGQNYEQYF.

This sequence joins TRBV5-1 and TRBJ2-1; 12 bases are a match to TRBD2. Trimming removed 7 bases from V and 0 bases from J; junction bases left unmatched: 14. Germline CDR1 is SGHRS and CDR2 is YFSETQ. This CDR3 contains 19 residues. The CDR3 reads CASSARLAGGFGSYNEQFF. DNA of the CDR3: TGCGCCAGCTCCGCCCGGCTAGCGGGAGGGTTCGGCTCCTACAATGAGCAGTTCTTC.

The gene calls are TRBV11-3 and TRBJ2-1; 13 bases are a match to TRBD2. This CDR3 has 15 amino acids. V was pared by 4 bases and J by 8 bases, with 5 bases of the junction left unmatched. Germline values: CDR1 SGHNT, CDR2 YENEEA. The CDR3 sequence is CASSYGTSGVDEQFF. CDR3 bases: TGTGCCAGCAGCTACGGGACTAGCGGGGTGGATGAGCAGTTCTTC.